A single sample is the source of the 24 T cell receptor beta chains below, sequenced in a study of blood T cells in healthy people across ages. It was with a sample-barcoded 5' primer and a J-beta primer mix that a second PCR of roughly 7 to 12 cycles was run. Each CDR3 protein gets one entry after TCRdb re-called the 5' RACE reads with MiXCR. This table has about 680,000 distinct CDR3 sequences, around half appearing once. Sequenced sample: blood. The receptor source for this set is a woman aged 55-69 years in good health.

This CDR3 is CASSFGQGDTIYF. The CDR3 DNA reads as TGTGCCAGCAGCTTCGGACAGGGGGACACCATATATTTT. V is TRBV7-9 and J is TRBJ1-3, with 10 positions matching TRBD1. CDR3 length equals 13 residues. Germline V gives CDR1 SEHNR, CDR2 FQNEAQ (reference sequence). The V gene end was trimmed by 3 bases and the J gene end by 8 bases; junction bases not matched to a gene: 1.

V gene TRBV20-1 combines with J gene TRBJ2-7, with D perhaps matching TRBD2 (6 bases). This CDR3 spans 13 amino acids. Germline lookup yields CDR1 DFQATT and CDR2 SNEGSKA (reference sequence). Trimming took off 3 bases at V and 3 bases at J, with 12 bases between the two ends. As DNA, the CDR3 is TGCAGTGCTAGGGGTGGAGGGCGCTACGAGCAGTACTTC. Protein: CSARGGGRYEQYF.

The chain couples TRBV7-9 to TRBJ1-4; D unclear. The CDR3 is 16 amino acids. Deletions cut 5 bases from V and 10 bases from J, with 23 bases between. Germline loops: CDR1 SEHNR, CDR2 FQNEAQ (reference sequence). CDR3 in amino acids: CASSRQVPGTAGKLFF. CDR3 coding DNA: TGTGCCAGCAGCCGACAAGTACCGGGCACCGCAGGAAAACTGTTTTTT. The full variable domain, in which reference TRBV7-9 and TRBJ1-4 provide the parts outside the CDR3, is DTGVSQNPRHKITKRGQNVTFRCDPISEHNRLYWYRQTLGQGPEFLTYFQNEAQLEKSRLLSDRFSAERPKGSFSTLEIQRTEQGDSAMYLCASSRQVPGTAGKLFFGSGTQLSVL.

V is TRBV20-1 and J is TRBJ1-1, with D possibly TRBD1 on 5 matching bases. The CDR3 has 14 amino acids. V gave up 5 bases and J gave up 1 base, with 14 bases separating them. Germline-derived CDR1 and CDR2 are DFQATT and SNEGSKA (reference sequence). The CDR3 spells CSAPHRGGNTEAFF. The CDR3 DNA is TGCAGTGCTCCACATAGGGGCGGGAACACTGAAGCTTTCTTT.

The J gene is TRBJ1-2, the V gene TRBV5-1; D unclear. V lost 1 base and J 8 bases, leaving 6 bases between the germline ends. Per the germline V gene, CDR1 is SGHRS and CDR2 is YFSETQ. The CDR3 spans 11 residues. The CDR3 nucleotides are TGCGCCAGCAGCTTGTACGGGGGCTACACCTTC. Translating it yields CASSLYGGYTF. Combining the CDR3 with reference TRBV5-1 and TRBJ1-2 gives the whole variable domain KAGVTQTPRYLIKTRGQQVTLSCSPISGHRSVSWYQQTPGQGLQFLFEYFSETQRNKGNFPGRFSGRQFSNSRSEMNVSTLELGDSALYLCASSLYGGYTFGSGTRLTVV.

The CDR3 DNA is TGTGCCAGCAGTTCCCGGGACAGTACGGGCGAGCAGTACTTC. This gives the protein CASSSRDSTGEQYF. This chain uses TRBV12-3 or TRBV12-4 with TRBJ2-7; 7 bases agree with TRBD1. CDR3 length: 14 amino acids. The trim removed 4 bases at V and 6 bases at J, leaving 9 bases unmatched.

The J gene is TRBJ2-1, the V gene TRBV6-2 or TRBV6-3; possibly TRBD1 for D (5 bases). The length of the CDR3 is 11 residues. Germline assignment: CDR1 MNHEY and CDR2 SVGEGT. V lost 6 bases and J lost 8, with 8 bases in between. In nucleotides, the CDR3 is TGTGCCAGCAGACAGGTCTATGAGCAGTTCTTC. Protein: CASRQVYEQFF.

On this clonotype itself: An end of the junction does not agree with germline; a read error may underlie this. CDR3 DNA sequence: TGTGCCAGCAGCGTAGAGGTGTCTATTGTAGGCAATGGGCAGTTCTTC. As protein: CASSVEVSIVGNGQFF. The J gene is TRBJ2-1, the V gene TRBV9; D is uncertain. The CDR3 loop spans 16 amino acids. CDR1 and CDR2 from the germline V gene are SGDLS and YYNGEE.

The chain uses TRBV5-1 and TRBJ2-3; tentatively, D is TRBD1 or TRBD2 (6 bases each). V lost 4 bases, J lost 0 bases, and 21 bases lay in between. CDR3 length: 18 residues. Germline V gives CDR1 SGHRS, CDR2 YFSETQ. The CDR3 loop reads CASSLGARAGISTDTQYF. Written as DNA, the CDR3 is TGCGCCAGCAGCCTGGGGGCCCGTGCGGGAATTAGCACAGATACGCAGTATTTT.

This clonotype was seen only a few times. The chain combines TRBV6-1 with TRBJ2-3; 12 bases are a match to TRBD2. V was clipped by 0 bases and J by 6 bases; unmatched bases: 7. The CDR3 runs 17 residues. Germline-derived CDR1 and CDR2 are MNHNS and SASEGT. DNA for the CDR3: TGTGCCAGCAGTGAAGCGCTTGGTACTAGCGGGAGGGATACGCAGTATTTT. Translation: CASSEALGTSGRDTQYF.

This clonotype came up many times. This chain joins TRBV7-8 and TRBJ2-5, with TRBD1 matching over 9 bases. This CDR3 has 13 residues. CDR1 is SGHVS and CDR2 is FQNEAQ in the germline V gene. The junction had 3 bases not matched to a gene; V was cut back by 5 bases and J by 5 bases. DNA for the CDR3: TGTGCCAGCAGCCTAGACAGGGGGGAGACCCAGTACTTC. It codes for CASSLDRGETQYF.

This clonotype was detected ten times or more. The chain combines TRBV12-3 or TRBV12-4 with TRBJ2-1; D remains ambiguous. Trimming took 5 bases from V and 5 from J, leaving 10 bases between them. The CDR3 runs to 13 residues. CDR3 DNA sequence: TGTGCCAGCAGTGTAGTTGTGAACAATGAGCAGTTCTTC. Its protein is CASSVVVNNEQFF.

The chain links TRBV2 to TRBJ2-5; 9 bases fit TRBD2. CDR3 length: 13 amino acids. The trim removed 4 bases at V and 4 bases at J, leaving 1 base unmatched. Germline values: CDR1 SNHLY, CDR2 FYNNEI. The CDR3 nucleotides are TGTGCCAGCAGTGGACTAGCGGTAGAGACCCAGTACTTC. This gives the protein CASSGLAVETQYF.

This clonotype occurred many times. This sequence joins TRBV27 and TRBJ2-3; possible D gene TRBD1, 6 bases. Trimming pared 5 bases from V and 2 bases from J, leaving 11 bases between. Germline V gene sequence: CDR1 MNHEY, CDR2 SMNVEV (reference sequence). CDR3 size: 14 residues. Here the CDR3 DNA reads TGTGCCAGCAGTACGACAGGATTCACAGATACGCAGTATTTT. Residues: CASSTTGFTDTQYF.

Note on this clonotype: A clone one base away is much larger, so this may be a read error. The rearrangement joins TRBV20-1 to TRBJ2-7, with D possibly TRBD2 on 5 matching bases. CDR1 and CDR2 (germline): DFQATT, SNEGSKA (reference sequence). This CDR3 comprises 13 residues. The CDR3, as DNA: TGCAGTGCCCCGAGGGCCAGCTCCTACGGGCAGTACTTC. It is translated as CSAPRASSYGQYF.

The chain recombines TRBV18 with TRBJ2-7; 9 positions match TRBD1. V lost 8 bases, J lost 7 bases, and 12 bases stayed unmatched. Germline lookup yields CDR1 KGHSH and CDR2 LQKENI. The CDR3 is 14 amino acids. CDR3: CASLSRDREREQYF. CDR3 DNA sequence: TGTGCCAGCCTCAGCCGGGACAGGGAACGTGAGCAGTACTTC.

The V and J genes are TRBV28 and TRBJ1-4; D uncertain. Trimming pared 1 base from V and 8 bases from J, leaving 11 bases between. CDR1 and CDR2 (germline): MDHEN, SYDVKM. The CDR3 totals 14 residues. CDR3 DNA: TGTGCCAGCAGTTTATACGGGTTAGAGGAAAAACTGTTTTTT. This codes for CASSLYGLEEKLFF.

The CDR3 DNA sequence: TGCGCCAGCAGCCAGGACAATTACAATGAGCAGTTCTTC. Its protein is CASSQDNYNEQFF. The chain uses TRBV4-1 and TRBJ2-1; a weak D match, TRBD1 (5 bases). Trimming took off 3 bases at V and 4 bases at J, with 7 bases between the two ends. The germline CDR1 and CDR2 sequences are MGHRA and YSYEKL. The CDR3 is made up of 13 amino acids.

This clonotype was detected once. An end of the junction differs from the germline gene, which may be a read error. CDR3 bases: TGTGCCAGCATTTTAGCGACAGGGGGAGAGGTCACTGAAGCTTTCTTT. This encodes CASILATGGEVTEAFF. The chain links TRBV27 to TRBJ1-1, with 9 bases lining up with TRBD1. Germline CDR1 is MNHEY and CDR2 is SMNVEV (reference sequence). This CDR3 region has 16 residues.

The gene calls are TRBV28 and TRBJ1-4; 10 nucleotides align to TRBD1. V was pared by 7 bases and J by 8 bases, with 13 bases of the junction left unmatched. Per the germline V gene, CDR1 is MDHEN and CDR2 is SYDVKM. This CDR3 has 16 residues. The DNA of the CDR3 is TGTGCCAGCAACGATTGGGATGGGACAGGGGACGAAAAACTGTTTTTT. Translating it yields CASNDWDGTGDEKLFF.

This clonotype appeared a few times. In nucleotides, the CDR3 is TGTGCCAGCAGCTTTGCGGGACAGGGGAGTCAAGAGACCCAGTACTTC. Translating it yields CASSFAGQGSQETQYF. The chain is built from TRBV7-2 and TRBJ2-5; 10 positions agree with TRBD1. The V and J ends lost 3 bases and 2 bases, in that order; junction bases with no gene match: 6. Germline values: CDR1 SGHTA, CDR2 FQGNSA. The CDR3 contains 16 residues.

The chain combines TRBV28 with TRBJ2-1; TRBD2 aligns across 9 bases. The CDR3 consists of 14 residues. Trimming cost V 8 bases and J 2 bases; bases outside gene matches: 4. Germline CDR1 MDHEN, CDR2 SYDVKM. CDR3 nucleotide sequence: TGTGCCAGCCACCTAGCGGGGCCCTACAATGAGCAGTTCTTC. It specifies CASHLAGPYNEQFF.

For this clonotype: Being one base from a much bigger clone, this may be a read error. V is TRBV4-2 and J is TRBJ2-1; 7 nucleotides align to TRBD1. The CDR3 has 15 residues. Germline CDR1 LGHNA, CDR2 YNFKEQ. Germline trimming cut 1 base from V and 5 bases from J; bases unmatched to any gene: 5. The CDR3 coding sequence is TGTGCCAGCAGCCAAGGGGGGACAGCCGACAATGAGCAGTTCTTC. It codes for CASSQGGTADNEQFF.

This clonotype showed up just a few times. The J gene is TRBJ1-2, the V gene TRBV27; maybe TRBD1 (6 bases). The CDR3 extends over 15 amino acids. V was pared by 6 bases and J by 4 bases, with 18 bases between. Germline V CDR1 and CDR2: MNHEY, SMNVEV (reference sequence). The CDR3 protein is CASSPRSGQLYGYTF. The DNA for the CDR3 is TGTGCCAGCAGCCCCCGATCCGGACAGCTCTATGGCTACACCTTC.